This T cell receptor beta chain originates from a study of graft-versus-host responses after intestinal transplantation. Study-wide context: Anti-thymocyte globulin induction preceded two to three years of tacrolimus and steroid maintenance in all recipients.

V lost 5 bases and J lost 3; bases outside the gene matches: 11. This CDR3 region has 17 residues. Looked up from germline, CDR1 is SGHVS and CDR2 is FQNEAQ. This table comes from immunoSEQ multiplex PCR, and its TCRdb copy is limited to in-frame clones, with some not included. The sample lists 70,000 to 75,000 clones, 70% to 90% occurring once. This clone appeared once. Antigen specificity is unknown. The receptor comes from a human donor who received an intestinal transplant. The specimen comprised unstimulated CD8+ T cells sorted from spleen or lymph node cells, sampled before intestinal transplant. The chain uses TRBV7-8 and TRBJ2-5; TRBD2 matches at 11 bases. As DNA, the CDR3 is TGTGCCAGCAGCCCGGGGGCTACACTAGCGGGGGAAGAGACCCAGTACTTC. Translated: CASSPGATLAGEETQYF.